Sequencing of this T cell receptor beta chain was carried out in a study of cytomegalovirus exposure and HLA in healthy donors. Study background: Unique TCR beta sequences numbering some 110 million came from roughly 180 million T cells in an earlier analysis.

PCR primers comprised 60 Vbeta and 13 Jbeta primers. Assay used: immunoSEQ multiplex PCR; TCRdb lists only in-frame clones, some missing. Of about 160,000 clones in the sample, roughly four fifths were seen once. The sequenced sample was PBMCs. This receptor was obtained from a man aged 50 or older in good health and CMV-seropositive.

Written as DNA, the CDR3 is TGTGCCAGCAGTGTAAGACAGGAGCAGCCCCAGCATTTT. This translates into CASSVRQEQPQHF. The chain links TRBV6-1 to TRBJ1-5; D perhaps matches TRBD1 (6 bases). Per the germline V gene, CDR1 is MNHNS and CDR2 is SASEGT. CDR3 length equals 13 residues. V gave up 4 bases and J gave up 7 bases, with 11 bases separating them.